One sample yielded the 7 T cell receptor beta chains listed below, sequenced in a study of PD-1 blockade in classical Hodgkin lymphoma (dated by TCRdb to 2020 to 2022). The method was the immunoSEQ multiplex PCR assay. The table was pulled from immuneACCESS by TCRdb, which kept in-frame rearrangements only. Such tables lose some clones; where checked, under half of the loss comes from unresolved V genes, and the rest has no known cause. In all, the sample holds about 28,000 clones, and around four fifths of those were seen once. The ten largest clonotypes hold 16% of the sample. Explained via the paper, the time point label denotes: cycle 4 day 1 (C4D1), after around six weeks of nivolumab. Every trial patient had relapsed following autologous stem cell transplantation, and prior brentuximab vedotin exposure was what differed among cohorts A, B and C. The source material was peripheral blood mononuclear cells (PBMCs), sampled before the fourth cycle of nivolumab. These receptors all stem from a human donor with classical Hodgkin lymphoma.

The chain employs TRBV5-4 and TRBJ2-1, with TRBD1 matching over 8 bases. With 7 bases clipped from V and 0 bases from J, the junction kept 9 bases outside the gene matches. The CDR3 totals 16 residues. Germline CDR1 SGHNT, CDR2 YYREEE (reference sequence). CDR3 in amino acids: CASSDFDRGSYNEQFF. The CDR3 bases are TGTGCCAGCTCGGATTTTGACAGGGGCTCCTACAATGAGCAGTTCTTC.

This chain uses TRBV6-1 with TRBJ2-5; the match to TRBD2 covers 7 bases. Germline values: CDR1 MNHNS, CDR2 SASEGT. Losses at the gene ends were 11 bases for V and 6 bases for J; bases not matched to a gene: 15. The length of the CDR3 is 14 residues. DNA for the CDR3: TGTGCCCATTCCCATGGGGGGGAGGGGAAGACCCAGTACTTC. The encoded protein is CAHSHGGEGKTQYF.

This clone has just one count. This chain joins TRBV4-1 and TRBJ2-7; the match to TRBD2 covers 9 bases. Losses at the gene ends were 0 bases for V and 5 bases for J; bases not matched to a gene: 8. This CDR3 spans 16 amino acids. Germline values: CDR1 MGHRA, CDR2 YSYEKL. DNA of the CDR3: TGCGCCAGCAGCCAAGATTTAGCGGGAGAAGTGAACGAGCAGTACTTC. Amino acids: CASSQDLAGEVNEQYF.

The chain carries TRBV19 and TRBJ2-1, with D hard to call. Germline-derived CDR1 and CDR2 are LNHDA and SQIVND (reference sequence). The CDR3 contains 16 residues. Deletions cut 3 bases from V and 0 bases from J, with 12 bases between. CDR3 protein: CASSIRSSYSYNEQFF. The CDR3 DNA is TGTGCCAGTAGTATCAGGAGCTCTTACTCCTACAATGAGCAGTTCTTC. The variable domain in full, with the rest retrieved from reference TRBV19 and TRBJ2-1, is DGGITQSPKYLFRKEGQNVTLSCEQNLNHDAMYWYRQDPGQGLRLIYYSQIVNDFQKGDIAEGYSVSREKKESFPLTVTSAQKNPTAFYLCASSIRSSYSYNEQFFGPGTRLTVL.

V and J are TRBV6-5 and TRBJ2-2, with D possibly TRBD1 on 5 matching bases. Germline assignment: CDR1 MNHEY and CDR2 SVGAGI. The ends were cut back, 3 bases at V and 5 bases at J, with 13 bases in the middle. CDR3 size: 15 residues. The CDR3 DNA reads TGTGCCAGCAGTTATTCAGGGATGGGGACCGGGGAGCTGTTTTTT. This codes for CASSYSGMGTGELFF.

The CDR3, as DNA: TGTGCCAGCAGGCGGGACCGGGACTCCTACGAGCAGTACTTC. It codes for CASRRDRDSYEQYF. The genes are TRBV6-5 and TRBJ2-7; D possibly corresponds to TRBD2 (6 bases). The CDR3 runs to 14 residues. Per the germline V gene, CDR1 is MNHEY and CDR2 is SVGAGI. V shed 6 bases and J shed 0 bases, with 12 bases lying between them.

The chain uses TRBV5-1 and TRBJ1-1; D ambiguous. Germline V gives CDR1 SGHRS, CDR2 YFSETQ. The V gene lost 5 bases and the J gene lost 5 bases, with 13 bases spanning the gap. This CDR3 comprises 13 residues. CDR3 region: CASRLRATTEAFF. CDR3 coding DNA: TGCGCCAGCAGGCTTAGGGCTACAACTGAAGCTTTCTTT.